This T cell receptor beta chain was found in a study of CD8+ T cells in alopecia areata (dated by TCRdb to the late 2010s). Describing the broader study: The treated patients, all with moderate-to-severe alopecia areata, were enrolled in an open-label pilot trial of oral tofacitinib given at 5 to 10 mg twice daily. Tofacitinib was given for 6 to 18 months, followed by 6 months of follow-up off drug to assess delayed response and recurrence. In both human patients and the C3H/HeJ mouse model, the study applied high-throughput TCRbeta sequencing to look at T cell clonal expansion in alopecia areata. Scalp tissue and sorted CD4+ and CD8+ peripheral blood T cells from patchy and totalis/universalis alopecia areata patients and from healthy controls were covered by human TCRbeta sequencing. Patients on tofacitinib were biopsied at baseline and after 4 and 24 weeks of treatment, and several of the patients also had a later scalp biopsy. Clonality in the scalp was compared among normal scalp (n=4), patchy alopecia areata scalp (n=8), and alopecia totalis/universalis scalp (n=8). RNA came from the PAXgene miRNA kit for fixed scalp, the miRNeasy kit for PBMCs, and the RNeasy kit for mouse skin. TCRbeta CDR3 regions were amplified by immunoSEQ multiplex PCR using 35 Vbeta forward and 13 Jbeta reverse primers.

The paper as a whole reports these results and caveats: Unlike mouse skin, which is dominated by gammadelta T cells, normal human skin has resident alphabeta T cells that are also sequenced, and this complicates analysis of the scalp TCR repertoire. Compared with normal scalp, lesional scalp had higher clonality and more expanded CD8+ clones, particularly in alopecia totalis/universalis, a pattern that suggests antigenic drive. Shared TCR sequences between patients were less evident than in mice, which may be partly attributable to HLA diversity in the patient population.

What this sample's time point label stands for: baseline before oral tofacitinib. From alopecia areata patients, peripheral blood was collected along with lesional scalp punch biopsies. PBMCs were separated by density centrifugation and stained for CD3, CD4 and CD8, after which CD4+ and CD8+ T cells were sorted on a FACSAria. On this clone itself: This clone's antigen is unknown. No base quality information exists; no much larger clone differs at one position.

The germline V gene supplies CDR1 SGDLS and CDR2 YYNGEE. The CDR3 runs 16 amino acids, cysteine and phenylalanine included. CDR3 DNA is the only sequence kept; it has 48 bases, read in frame from the first base. Cut back by 3 bases and 0 bases, the V and J ends lie 13 bases apart. The library relied on the immunoSEQ multiplex PCR assay. RNA was extracted from all samples and reverse transcribed into cDNA as template for TCR sequencing. First-strand cDNA was synthesized with SuperScript III using a 2:1 mix of oligo-dT and random hexamers. A synthetic immune receptor repertoire was used to gauge amplification bias, and whatever bias remained was removed computationally. The paper's data handling went like this. Raw reads were preprocessed to remove errors, and CDR3 was defined by IMGT conventions from the conserved cysteine to phenylalanine. Clonality was computed by normalizing Shannon entropy by log2 of the number of productive unique TCRs and subtracting the result from 1. Whether scalp clones were CD4 or CD8 was inferred by matching scalp TCRbeta sequences against CD4 and CD8 repertoires sorted from blood. The immuneACCESS repertoire file appears here via TCRdb, limited to in-frame rearrangements. These files lack a portion of the clones; in checked studies, under half of the deficit traces to unresolved V genes, and the cause of the others is not known. The V and J calls and clone size are taken from that table; D and trimming were inferred from the DNA. The sample profile shows hundreds of thousands of clones; about two thirds of them were found once. Of the sample, 0.95% to 1.5% is held by the ten largest clones.

The chain is encoded by TRBV9 joined to TRBJ2-1; the best D guess is TRBD2, with 5 bases matching. The TCR sequence derives from a human donor with alopecia areata. The sequences come from CD4+ T cells sorted from blood, collected at week 0. The CDR3 has the sequence CASSARGAASYNEQFF. The DNA sequence is given as TGTGCCAGCAGCGCCCGGGGAGCGGCCTCCTACAATGAGCAGTTCTTC.